This passage covers 18 T cell receptor beta chains from one sample sequenced in a study of naive and memory T cell subsets. Treatment denoted: skin biopsy from PPD injection site in Mantoux-positive individual. A UMI-containing oligonucleotide was joined by 3' ligation to the TCR cDNA template. Four PCR rounds used nested alpha and beta constant region primers plus the SP2 primer. TCRdb reanalysed the UMI-ligation and nested PCR reads using MiXCR and keeps one entry per CDR3 protein. Of more than 30,000 distinct CDR3 sequences listed, about 6.2% are singletons. The sample was skin, taken from a tuberculin skin test site. These receptors all come from an adult in good health.

This clonotype was counted many times. The chain is built from TRBV7-9 and TRBJ1-1; a possible D gene is TRBD1 (5 bases). The CDR3 is 12 amino acids. V was cut by 5 bases and J by 11 bases, with 15 bases left in between. The germline gives CDR1 SEHNR, CDR2 FQNEAQ (reference sequence). CDR3 in DNA: TGTGCCAGCAGCCCGGTGGGGACGCAGGCTTTCTTT. Its protein product is CASSPVGTQAFF.

This clonotype was recorded many times. The J gene is TRBJ2-7, the V gene TRBV3-1; D not resolved. The CDR3 extends over 13 amino acids. Germline-derived CDR1 and CDR2 are LGHDT and YNNKEL (reference sequence). Trimming pared 3 bases from V and 3 bases from J, leaving 9 bases between. CDR3 region: CASSHESFYEQYF. In nucleotides, the CDR3 is TGTGCCAGCAGCCATGAGTCGTTCTACGAGCAGTACTTC.

This clonotype was picked up a small number of times. The chain joins TRBV2 to TRBJ2-4, with D unclear. This CDR3 has 13 residues. Germline-derived CDR1 and CDR2 are SNHLY and FYNNEI. V lost 1 base, J lost 6 bases, and 7 bases lay in between. The CDR3: CASSEGGGNIQYF. DNA of the CDR3: TGTGCCAGCAGTGAAGGGGGTGGAAACATTCAGTACTTC.

This clonotype has a count of ten or more. The V gene is TRBV7-8, the J gene TRBJ2-2; perhaps TRBD2 as D (6 bases). The CDR3 sequence is 15 residues long. Per germline, CDR1 SGHVS and CDR2 FQNEAQ. V was shortened by 3 bases and J by 2 bases, with 10 bases between the two germline ends. CDR3 nucleotides: TGTGCCAGCAGCTTCGGGGGTCCCAACACCGGGGAGCTGTTTTTT. Its translation is CASSFGGPNTGELFF.

This clonotype was recorded at least ten times. The chain uses TRBV7-2 and TRBJ2-2; D not resolved. The CDR3 has 14 residues. Trimming removed 3 bases at V and 2 bases at J, with 7 bases between. CDR1 and CDR2 from the germline V gene are SGHTA and FQGNSA. The CDR3 DNA sequence: TGTGCCAGCAGCTTCGGACCAAACACCGGGGAGCTGTTTTTT. This translates into CASSFGPNTGELFF.

This clonotype came up many times. The chain joins TRBV20-1 to TRBJ2-5; D is uncertain. The CDR3 runs to 11 residues. V lost 3 bases and J lost 7, with 9 bases in between. The V gene's germline CDR1 is DFQATT and CDR2 SNEGSKA (reference sequence). CDR3 in amino acids: CSASLPGTQYF. DNA of the CDR3: TGCAGTGCTAGCCTCCCAGGGACCCAGTACTTC.

The genes are TRBV12-3 or TRBV12-4 and TRBJ2-5; 7 bases line up with TRBD1. The CDR3 spans 16 residues. Trimming took 6 bases from V and 5 from J; bases not matched to a gene: 15. CDR3 in amino acids: CASSHTPGQRGETQYF. The CDR3 DNA reads TGTGCCAGCAGCCACACACCGGGACAGCGAGGGGAGACCCAGTACTTC.

This clonotype was counted ten times or more. The chain carries TRBV12-3 or TRBV12-4 and TRBJ2-2; the match to TRBD2 covers 9 bases. The CDR3 length is 16 residues. V shed 5 bases and J 3 bases; nucleotides not matched to a gene: 7. CDR3 sequence reads: CASSLKRGEYTGELFF. As DNA, the CDR3 is TGTGCCAGCAGTCTAAAGCGGGGGGAGTACACCGGGGAGCTGTTTTTT.

The V call is TRBV13, the J call TRBJ2-1; D may be TRBD2 (6 bases). Germline loops: CDR1 PRHDT, CDR2 FYEKMQ (reference sequence). V was cut by 5 bases and J by 9 bases, with 11 bases left in between. This CDR3 has 12 residues. CDR3 DNA sequence: TGTGCCAGCAGCCAGGGACTGTTTGAGCAGTTCTTC. As protein: CASSQGLFEQFF.

This clonotype was recorded many times. The chain links TRBV11-3 to TRBJ2-3, with 12 bases fitting TRBD2. V was pared by 4 bases and J by 0 bases, with 5 bases of the junction left unmatched. Germline V gene lookup returns CDR1 SGHNT and CDR2 YENEEA. The CDR3 has 17 residues. The CDR3, as DNA: TGTGCCAGCAGCTCTAGCGGGGGGGCCTATAGCACAGATACGCAGTATTTT. It translates to CASSSSGGAYSTDTQYF.

Ten or more counts support this clonotype. The chain couples TRBV7-6 to TRBJ2-5; D call uncertain. The CDR3 has 14 residues. The V end lost 5 bases, the J end lost 1 base, and 11 bases lay between the germline ends. The germline gives CDR1 SGHVS, CDR2 FNYEAQ. As DNA, the CDR3 is TGTGCCAGCAGCCTGGGCCTTGGCCAAGAGACCCAGTACTTC. Translating gives CASSLGLGQETQYF. The full variable domain, with the rest looked up from reference TRBV7-6 and TRBJ2-5, is GAGVSQSPRYKVTKRGQDVALRCDPISGHVSLYWYRQALGQGPEFLTYFNYEAQQDKSGLPNDRFSAERPEGSISTLTIQRTEQRDSAMYRCASSLGLGQETQYFGPGTRLLVL.

This clonotype was seen ten or more times. The rearrangement uses TRBV27 and TRBJ1-5; tentatively, D is TRBD1 (5 bases). V was cut by 6 bases and J by 1 base, with 13 bases left in between. The CDR3 loop spans 15 amino acids. CDR1 and CDR2 from the germline V gene are MNHEY and SMNVEV (reference sequence). This CDR3 reads CASSTGTGSNQPQHF. In DNA form, the CDR3 reads TGTGCCAGCAGCACCGGGACCGGAAGCAATCAGCCCCAGCATTTT.

This clonotype was picked up many times. This chain uses TRBV4-2 with TRBJ2-5; D is perhaps TRBD2 (7 bases). CDR3 length: 15 residues. The germline gives CDR1 LGHNA, CDR2 YNFKEQ. V dropped 1 base and J dropped 5 bases, with 14 bases sitting between them. The CDR3 here is CASSQVAGAWETQYF. Here the CDR3 DNA reads TGTGCCAGCAGCCAAGTCGCGGGGGCCTGGGAGACCCAGTACTTC.

This chain uses TRBV7-8 with TRBJ1-1, with 7 positions matching TRBD1. V shed 2 bases and J 2 bases; nucleotides not matched to a gene: 11. Germline V lookup: CDR1 SGHVS, CDR2 FQNEAQ. This CDR3 spans 17 amino acids. The chain's CDR3 is CASSLLGGRDSNTEAFF. CDR3 sequence (DNA): TGTGCCAGCAGCTTACTAGGTGGTCGGGACAGTAACACTGAAGCTTTCTTT.

In its sample, this clonotype was seen many times. The chain couples TRBV4-1 to TRBJ2-1; weak D call: TRBD1 (5 bases). The germline V and J ends were trimmed by 0 bases and 0 bases, with 12 bases remaining between them. The germline gives CDR1 MGHRA, CDR2 YSYEKL. The CDR3 is 17 residues long. The CDR3 bases are TGCGCCAGCAGCCAAGATAAGAAGGGGCACTCCTACAATGAGCAGTTCTTC. Its protein product is CASSQDKKGHSYNEQFF.

This chain links TRBV7-9 with TRBJ2-3; 12 bases are a match to TRBD2. With V trimmed by 5 bases and J by 2 bases, 14 bases remained unmatched. The CDR3 is 19 amino acids. CDR1 is SEHNR, CDR2 FQNEAQ, per germline (reference sequence). The CDR3 sequence is CASSSALAGGEFFTDTQYF. Written as DNA, the CDR3 is TGTGCCAGCAGCAGTGCGCTAGCGGGGGGGGAGTTCTTCACAGATACGCAGTATTTT.

In this sample, this clonotype turned up many times. The chain couples TRBV7-2 to TRBJ2-2; D is possibly TRBD2 (5 bases). The CDR3 spans 19 residues. V was trimmed by 0 bases and J by 6 bases, leaving 23 bases between them. Germline CDR1 and CDR2: SGHTA and FQGNSA. CDR3 in DNA: TGTGCCAGCAGCTTAGCGCCCCCCGTCGGGTCGGTCGGGGCCGGGGAGCTGTTTTTT. It codes for CASSLAPPVGSVGAGELFF.

The rearrangement links TRBV3-1 to TRBJ2-5; 16 bases are shared with TRBD2. The CDR3 has 17 residues. The V gene end was trimmed by 4 bases and the J gene end by 6 bases; junction bases not matched to a gene: 8. Germline lookup yields CDR1 LGHDT and CDR2 YNNKEL (reference sequence). CDR3 bases: TGTGCCAGCAGCCCGGCGGGACTAGCGGGGGGGTCAAAGACCCAGTACTTC. Translating gives CASSPAGLAGGSKTQYF.